These 6 T cell receptor beta chains originate from one sample sequenced in a study of cytotoxic CD8 clonotypes in ibrutinib-treated CLL (dated by TCRdb to 2020 to 2023). Interpreted using the paper, the time point label stands for: progressive disease on ibrutinib. The method behind the library was the immunoSEQ multiplex PCR assay. TCRdb provides this immuneACCESS table in a form limited to in-frame rearrangements. Some clones are lacking; in checked studies, under half of them reflect an unresolved V gene, and why the rest are absent is not known. A total of about 10,000 clones appear in this sample, 70% to 80% of them only once. More than 15% of the sample is taken by the ten largest. The sequencing used PBMCs, collected at disease progression, from a patient treated with ibrutinib. The source of these receptors is a human donor with chronic lymphocytic leukemia.

The chain recombines TRBV5-5 with TRBJ1-2; 7 bases line up with TRBD1. Germline CDR1 SGHKS, CDR2 YYEKEE (reference sequence). The CDR3 has 16 residues. Unmatched junction bases numbered 14, after V lost 3 bases and J lost 6 bases. CDR3 region: CASSSLSEGQLNGYTF. The CDR3 coding sequence is TGTGCCAGCAGCTCCCTTTCCGAGGGACAGCTAAATGGCTACACCTTC.

The rearrangement joins TRBV9 to TRBJ2-2, with TRBD2 matching 7 bases. This CDR3 has 14 residues. Germline loops: CDR1 SGDLS, CDR2 YYNGEE. Trimming removed 3 bases from V and 6 bases from J; junction bases left unmatched: 5. The CDR3 sequence is CASSARTRPGELFF. CDR3 nucleotide sequence: TGTGCCAGCAGCGCCAGGACTAGGCCCGGGGAGCTGTTTTTT.

CDR3 nucleotide sequence: TGTGCCAGCAGCCCGGGACCAGGAAGCTTAGATGGTGAAGCTTTCTTT. Residues: CASSPGPGSLDGEAFF. This chain uses TRBV4-2 with TRBJ1-1; possible D gene TRBD1, 5 bases. This CDR3 spans 16 amino acids. Germline V lookup: CDR1 LGHNA, CDR2 YNFKEQ. V gave up 4 bases and J gave up 7 bases, with 22 bases separating them.

CDR3 in amino acids: CASSFYTGELFF. The CDR3 bases are TGTGCCAGCAGCTTTTACACCGGGGAGCTGTTTTTT. The chain combines TRBV7-3 with TRBJ2-2; D unresolved. The length of the CDR3 is 12 residues. In germline, CDR1 is SGHTA, CDR2 FQGTGA. The V end was cut by 3 bases, the J end by 3 bases, with 2 bases between.

The genes are TRBV27 and TRBJ2-2, with D uncertain. CDR3 length: 13 residues. The germline V gene encodes CDR1 MNHEY and CDR2 SMNVEV (reference sequence). The germline V and J ends were trimmed by 7 bases and 2 bases, with 8 bases remaining between them. The CDR3: CASTPSNTGELFF. For the CDR3, the DNA is TGTGCCAGCACCCCTAGTAACACCGGGGAGCTGTTTTTT.

The CDR3: CASSATVRYGYTF. As DNA, the CDR3 is TGTGCCAGTAGTGCCACAGTTAGGTATGGCTACACCTTC. The chain employs TRBV19 and TRBJ1-2; no clear D gene. CDR3 length: 13 residues. The germline CDR1 and CDR2 sequences are LNHDA and SQIVND (reference sequence). The ends were cut back, 5 bases at V and 5 bases at J, with 12 bases in the middle.